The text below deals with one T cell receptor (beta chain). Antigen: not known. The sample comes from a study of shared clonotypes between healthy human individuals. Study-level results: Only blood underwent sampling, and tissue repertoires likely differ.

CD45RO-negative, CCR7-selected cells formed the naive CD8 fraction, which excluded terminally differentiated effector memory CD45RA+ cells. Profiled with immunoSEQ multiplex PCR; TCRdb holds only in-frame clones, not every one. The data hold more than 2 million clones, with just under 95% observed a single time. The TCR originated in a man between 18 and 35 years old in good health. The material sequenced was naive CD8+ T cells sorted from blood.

This CDR3 reads CASSQDGGSVPGELFF. CDR3 DNA sequence: TGCGCCAGCAGCCAAGACGGGGGGAGTGTCCCCGGGGAGCTGTTTTTT. The V gene is TRBV4-3, the J gene TRBJ2-2; 7 nucleotides line up with TRBD2. V shed 0 bases, J shed 6 bases, and the junction held 7 bases outside the gene matches. Germline V lookup: CDR1 LGHNA, CDR2 YSLEER. The CDR3 runs 16 residues.